Listed below are T cell receptor beta chains from one sample, sequenced in a study of cytomegalovirus exposure and HLA in healthy donors. Sequencing used immunoSEQ multiplex PCR; TCRdb keeps in-frame clones, though not all of them. The table lists 100,000 to 150,000 clones, 80% of them singletons. Sequencing was performed on PBMCs. Every receptor here comes from a young man in good health and CMV-seropositive. CDR3s include the opening cysteine and the closing phenylalanine or tryptophan. Each record gives: D gene, V gene, clone size, CDR3 length, J gene, CDR3 protein, CDR3 DNA. A D gene is named only where the DNA matches it firmly. Size values are once, few and many counts, or a class for expanded clones, and some rows have none.

.	TRBV6-1	.	14	TRBJ1-5	CASLQGLSNQPQHF	TGTGCCAGCCTCCAGGGGTTGAGCAATCAGCCCCAGCATTTT
.	TRBV18	.	14	TRBJ2-5	CASSLRQDGETQYF	TGTGCCAGCTCACTCCGACAGGACGGGGAGACCCAGTACTTC
TRBD1	TRBV28	.	14	TRBJ1-2	CASSWTGRVYGYTF	TGTGCCAGCAGTTGGACAGGGAGAGTGTATGGCTACACCTTC
TRBD2	TRBV4-1	.	15	TRBJ2-1	CASSPDQRGGSEQFF	TGCGCCAGCAGCCCAGACCAGCGGGGGGGTAGTGAGCAGTTCTTC
.	TRBV4-1	.	15	TRBJ1-1	CASSQGQTKNTEAFF	TGCGCCAGCAGCCAAGGGCAAACCAAGAACACTGAAGCTTTCTTT
.	TRBV9	.	16	TRBJ1-2	CASSQTPQGLSHGYTF	TGTGCCAGCAGCCAGACACCACAGGGCCTTAGCCATGGCTACACCTTC
.	TRBV6-4	.	13	TRBJ1-2	CASSDVRGDGYTF	TGTGCCAGCAGTGACGTTAGGGGCGATGGCTACACCTTC
.	TRBV5-6	few	16	TRBJ2-5	CASSFPGHRRWETQYF	TGTGCCAGCAGCTTTCCGGGACACCGGCGGTGGGAGACCCAGTACTTC
.	TRBV7-3	few	15	TRBJ2-2	CASSLTGQNTGELFF	TGTGCCAGCAGCTTAACTGGACAGAACACCGGGGAGCTGTTTTTT
.	TRBV7-2	.	14	TRBJ2-7	CASSLAGSFYEQYF	TGTGCCAGCAGCTTAGCTGGTAGCTTCTACGAGCAGTACTTC
TRBD2	TRBV7-9	.	18	TRBJ2-7	CASSFTSGGAGPGEEQYF	TGTGCCAGCAGCTTTACTAGCGGGGGGGCCGGTCCCGGGGAAGAGCAGTACTTC
.	TRBV10-1	.	15	TRBJ2-2	CASSELASATGELFF	TGCGCCAGCAGTGAGCTGGCTAGCGCCACCGGGGAGCTGTTTTTT
.	TRBV9	once	13	TRBJ1-1	CASRGSGDTEAFF	TGTGCCAGCCGGGGATCAGGGGACACTGAAGCTTTCTTT
.	TRBV10-3	.	11	TRBJ1-6	CASSRNSPLHF	TGTGCCAGCAGCCGTAATTCACCCCTCCACTTT
.	TRBV6-5	.	14	TRBJ2-7	CASKKQGLQDEQYF	TGTGCCAGCAAAAAACAGGGACTACAGGACGAGCAGTACTTC
.	TRBV19	.	13	TRBJ1-2	CASSFRAPYGYTF	TGTGCCAGTTCTTTCAGGGCTCCCTATGGCTACACCTTC
TRBD1	TRBV15	.	15	TRBJ2-5	CATSREGQGGETQYF	TGTGCCACCAGCAGAGAGGGACAGGGGGGTGAGACCCAGTACTTC
.	TRBV7-9	.	12	TRBJ1-1	CASSPGSTEAFF	TGTGCCAGCAGCCCGGGGAGCACTGAAGCTTTCTTT
.	TRBV5-6	.	13	TRBJ1-2	CASSSTGPYGYTF	TGTGCCAGCAGCTCCACAGGGCCCTATGGCTACACCTTC
TRBD2	TRBV9	.	15	TRBJ2-3	CASSELAGGTDTQYF	TGTGCCAGCAGCGAACTAGCGGGGGGTACAGATACGCAGTATTTT
.	TRBV10-3	.	11	TRBJ1-1	CAISERGEAFF	TGTGCCATCAGTGAACGGGGTGAAGCTTTCTTT